The rows below give T cell receptor beta chains drawn from one sample of a study of cytomegalovirus exposure and HLA in healthy donors. Assay used: immunoSEQ multiplex PCR; TCRdb lists only in-frame clones, some missing. In the table there are fewer than 150,000 clones, 73% of which are singletons. Input material: PBMCs. These receptors all come from a human donor in good health. The CDR3 runs from the conserved cysteine through the conserved F or W. The order of the fields is V gene, clone size, D gene, CDR3 length, J gene, CDR3 protein, CDR3 DNA. D genes are given only for firm matches. Size is stated for part of the rows, as once, few or many counts, or as a class when the clone is expanded.

TRBV6-5	few	TRBD1	14	TRBJ1-2	CASMVTGTGEGYTF	TGTGCCAGCATGGTAACCGGGACAGGGGAAGGCTACACCTTC
TRBV6-6	few	NA	16	TRBJ1-5	CASSYNRAGNNQPQHF	TGTGCCAGCAGTTACAACAGGGCCGGAAACAATCAGCCCCAGCATTTT
TRBV11-3	NA	NA	13	TRBJ2-1	CASSLGGRNEQFF	TGTGCCAGCAGCTTAGGGGGGAGGAATGAGCAGTTCTTC
TRBV11-2	once	TRBD2	15	TRBJ2-7	CASSLGDYSSYEQYF	TGTGCCAGCAGCTTAGGGGACTATAGCTCCTACGAGCAGTACTTC
TRBV30	NA	TRBD1	12	TRBJ1-2	CAYDGTGGGYTF	TGTGCCTACGACGGGACAGGGGGTGGCTACACCTTC
TRBV12-5	NA	NA	14	TRBJ2-2	CASGSNMLTGELFF	TGTGCTAGTGGTTCCAACATGCTGACCGGGGAGCTGTTTTTT
TRBV10-2	NA	NA	15	TRBJ1-6	CASSPQGKYNSPLHF	TGCGCCAGCAGTCCTCAGGGGAAGTACAATTCACCCCTCCACTTT
TRBV27	once	TRBD1	14	TRBJ2-5	CASSPYRGQETQYF	TGTGCCAGCAGTCCCTACAGGGGTCAAGAGACCCAGTACTTC
TRBV6-1	NA	NA	13	TRBJ1-6	CASSVAENSPLHF	TGTGCCAGCAGTGTGGCAGAAAATTCACCCCTCCACTTT
TRBV4-1	NA	TRBD1	15	TRBJ2-7	CASSQRTGGPYEQYF	TGCGCCAGCAGCCAGAGGACAGGGGGTCCCTACGAGCAGTACTTC
TRBV4-2	NA	NA	16	TRBJ2-6	CASSQEDSSGANVLTF	TGTGCCAGCAGCCAGGAGGACAGCTCTGGGGCCAACGTCCTGACTTTC
TRBV27	NA	TRBD2	15	TRBJ2-1	CASRGTSGAVNEQFF	TGTGCCAGCAGAGGTACTAGCGGTGCCGTCAATGAGCAGTTCTTC
TRBV4-1	few	TRBD2	16	TRBJ2-2	CASSLPRLAGLGELFF	TGCGCCAGCAGCCTGCCTCGACTAGCGGGGTTAGGGGAGCTGTTTTTT
TRBV25-1	NA	NA	14	TRBJ2-1	CASSESSANNEQFF	TGTGCCAGCAGTGAATCCAGCGCAAACAATGAGCAGTTCTTC
TRBV28	NA	TRBD2	16	TRBJ2-3	CASSLGQRGVADTQYF	TGTGCCAGCAGTTTGGGCCAGCGGGGGGTAGCAGATACGCAGTATTTT
TRBV9	NA	TRBD1	16	TRBJ2-2	CASSVGGTDRTGELFF	TGTGCCAGCAGCGTAGGGGGGACAGACCGCACCGGGGAGCTGTTTTTT
TRBV5-1	few	NA	14	TRBJ2-2	CASSAKTGTGELFF	TGCGCCAGCAGCGCCAAAACAGGGACCGGGGAGCTGTTTTTT
TRBV5-6	few	NA	15	TRBJ2-7	CASSAGRQNPYEQYF	TGTGCCAGCAGCGCGGGACGGCAGAACCCCTACGAGCAGTACTTC
TRBV7-3	NA	NA	14	TRBJ2-3	CASSLGGHTDTQYF	TGTGCCAGCAGCTTGGGGGGGCACACAGATACGCAGTATTTT
TRBV6-1	few	TRBD2	15	TRBJ2-3	CASISGGRGTDTQYF	TGTGCCAGCATAAGTGGGGGGAGGGGCACAGATACGCAGTATTTT
TRBV5-4	NA	NA	13	TRBJ1-1	CASSYGHNTEAFF	TGTGCCAGCAGCTATGGACACAACACTGAAGCTTTCTTT
TRBV2	NA	TRBD1	17	TRBJ2-7	CASSEASAGTDNEKQYF	TGTGCCAGCAGTGAAGCGTCGGCCGGGACAGATAATGAAAAGCAGTACTTC
TRBV6-5	NA	NA	15	TRBJ2-1	CASSYSASSYNEQFF	TGTGCCAGCAGTTACTCAGCAAGCTCCTACAATGAGCAGTTCTTC
TRBV11-3	NA	NA	15	TRBJ1-4	CASSTGTRFNEKLFF	TGTGCCAGCAGCACCGGGACACGCTTTAATGAAAAACTGTTTTTT
TRBV4-2	NA	TRBD2	17	TRBJ2-3	CASSQPGLAGGTDTQYF	TGTGCCAGCAGCCAACCCGGACTAGCGGGGGGCACAGATACGCAGTATTTT
TRBV5-6	few	TRBD2	15	TRBJ2-5	CASSFVAGVGETQYF	TGTGCCAGCAGCTTTGTGGCGGGAGTAGGGGAGACCCAGTACTTC
TRBV21-1	NA	NA	14	TRBJ1-6	CARTGSSYNSPLHF	TGTGCCAGGACAGGGAGTAGTTATAATTCACCCCTCCACTTT
TRBV4-1	NA	NA	13	TRBJ2-7	CASSRGPDDEQYF	TGCGCCAGCAGCCGAGGGCCGGACGACGAGCAGTACTTC
TRBV19	few	NA	12	TRBJ1-1	CASTIRGREAFF	TGTGCCAGTACGATTAGAGGCCGAGAGGCTTTCTTT
TRBV7-9	NA	TRBD1	16	TRBJ1-6	CSSSSDGTGRVSPLHF	TGTTCCAGCAGCTCCGATGGGACAGGGAGGGTCTCACCCCTCCACTTT